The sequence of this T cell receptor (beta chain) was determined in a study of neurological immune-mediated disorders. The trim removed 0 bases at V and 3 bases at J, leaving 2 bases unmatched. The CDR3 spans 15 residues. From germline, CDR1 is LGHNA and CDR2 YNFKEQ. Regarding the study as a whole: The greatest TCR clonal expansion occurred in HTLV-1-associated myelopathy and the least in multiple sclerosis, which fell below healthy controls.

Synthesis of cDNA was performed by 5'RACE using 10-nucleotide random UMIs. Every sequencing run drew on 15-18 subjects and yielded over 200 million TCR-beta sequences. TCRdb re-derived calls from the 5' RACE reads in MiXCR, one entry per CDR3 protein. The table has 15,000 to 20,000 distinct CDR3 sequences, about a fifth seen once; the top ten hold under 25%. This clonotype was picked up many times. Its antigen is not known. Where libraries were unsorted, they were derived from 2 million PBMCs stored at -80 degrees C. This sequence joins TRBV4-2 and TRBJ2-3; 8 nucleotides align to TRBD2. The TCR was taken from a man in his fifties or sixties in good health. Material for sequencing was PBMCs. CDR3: CASSQDGGGTDTQYF. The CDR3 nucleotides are TGTGCCAGCAGCCAAGATGGCGGGGGGACAGATACGCAGTATTTT.